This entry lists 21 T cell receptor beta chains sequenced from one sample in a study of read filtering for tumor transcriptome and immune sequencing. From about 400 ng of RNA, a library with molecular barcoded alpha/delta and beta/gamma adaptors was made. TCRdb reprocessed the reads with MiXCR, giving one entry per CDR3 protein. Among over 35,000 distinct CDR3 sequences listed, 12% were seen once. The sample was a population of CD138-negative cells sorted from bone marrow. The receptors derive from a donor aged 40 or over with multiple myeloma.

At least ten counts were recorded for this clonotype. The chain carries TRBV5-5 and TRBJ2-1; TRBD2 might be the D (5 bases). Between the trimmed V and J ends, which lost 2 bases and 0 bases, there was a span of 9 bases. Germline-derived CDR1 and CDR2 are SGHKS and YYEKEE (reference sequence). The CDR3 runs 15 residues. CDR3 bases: TGTGCCAGCAGCTTAACTAGGGACTCCTACAATGAGCAGTTCTTC. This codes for CASSLTRDSYNEQFF. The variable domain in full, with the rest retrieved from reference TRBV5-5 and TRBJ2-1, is DAGVTQSPTHLIKTRGQQVTLRCSPISGHKSVSWYQQVLGQGPQFIFQYYEKEERGRGNFPDRFSARQFPNYSSELNVNALLLGDSALYLCASSLTRDSYNEQFFGPGTRLTVL.

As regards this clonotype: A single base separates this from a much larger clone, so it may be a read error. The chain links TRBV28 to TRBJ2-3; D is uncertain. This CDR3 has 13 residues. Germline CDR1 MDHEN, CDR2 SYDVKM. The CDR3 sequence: CASRRPVTDTQCF. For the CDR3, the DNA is TGTGCCAGCAGGCGCCCCGTCACAGATACGCAGTGTTTT.

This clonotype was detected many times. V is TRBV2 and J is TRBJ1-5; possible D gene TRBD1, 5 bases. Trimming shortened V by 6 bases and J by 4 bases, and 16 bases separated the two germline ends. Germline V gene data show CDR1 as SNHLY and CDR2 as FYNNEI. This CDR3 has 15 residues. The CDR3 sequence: CASSWGEGSNQPQHF. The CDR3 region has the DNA TGTGCCAGCAGCTGGGGGGAAGGGAGTAATCAGCCCCAGCATTTT. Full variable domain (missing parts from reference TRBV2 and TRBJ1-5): EPEVTQTPSHQVTQMGQEVILRCVPISNHLYFYWYRQILGQKVEFLVSFYNNEISEKSEIFDDQFSVERPDGSNFTLKIRSTKLEDSAMYFCASSWGEGSNQPQHFGDGTRLSIL.

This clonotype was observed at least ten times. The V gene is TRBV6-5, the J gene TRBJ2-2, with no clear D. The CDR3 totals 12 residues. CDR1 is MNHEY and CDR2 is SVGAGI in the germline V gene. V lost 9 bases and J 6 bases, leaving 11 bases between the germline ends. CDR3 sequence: CASRQSPGELFF. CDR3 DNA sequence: TGTGCCAGTAGGCAGTCTCCCGGGGAGCTGTTTTTT.

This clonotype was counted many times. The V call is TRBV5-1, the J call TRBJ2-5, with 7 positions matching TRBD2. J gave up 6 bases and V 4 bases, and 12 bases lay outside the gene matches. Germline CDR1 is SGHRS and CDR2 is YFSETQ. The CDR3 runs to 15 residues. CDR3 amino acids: CASSPPGAGEKTQYF. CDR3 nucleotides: TGCGCCAGCAGCCCCCCAGGCGCGGGGGAAAAGACCCAGTACTTC.

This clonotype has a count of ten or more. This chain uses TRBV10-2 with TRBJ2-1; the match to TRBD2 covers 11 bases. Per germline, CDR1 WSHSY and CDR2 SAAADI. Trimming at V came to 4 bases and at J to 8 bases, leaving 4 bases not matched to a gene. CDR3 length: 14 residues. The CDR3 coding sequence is TGCGCCAGCAGTGTCACTAGCGGGGGATATGAGCAGTTCTTC. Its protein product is CASSVTSGGYEQFF.

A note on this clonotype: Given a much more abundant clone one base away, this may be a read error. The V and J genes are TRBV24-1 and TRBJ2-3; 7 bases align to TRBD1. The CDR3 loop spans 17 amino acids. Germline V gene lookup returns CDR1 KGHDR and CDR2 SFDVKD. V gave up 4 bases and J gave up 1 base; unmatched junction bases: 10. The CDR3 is CATSDRGRGKGTDTQYF. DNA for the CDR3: TGTGCCACCAGTGACCGCGGCAGGGGGAAAGGCACAGATACGCAGTATTTT.

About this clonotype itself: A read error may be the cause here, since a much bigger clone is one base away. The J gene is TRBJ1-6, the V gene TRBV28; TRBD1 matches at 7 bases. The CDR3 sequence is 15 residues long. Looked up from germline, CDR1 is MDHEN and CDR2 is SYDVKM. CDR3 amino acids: CGSSPGGGGNSPLHF. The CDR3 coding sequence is TGTGGCAGCAGTCCAGGGGGGGGGGGAAATTCACCCCTCCACTTT.

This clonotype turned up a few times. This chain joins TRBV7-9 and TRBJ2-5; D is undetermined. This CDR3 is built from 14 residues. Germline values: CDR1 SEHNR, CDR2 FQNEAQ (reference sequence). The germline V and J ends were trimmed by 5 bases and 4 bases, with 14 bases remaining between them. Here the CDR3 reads CASSPSPIGETQYF. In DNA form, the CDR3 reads TGTGCCAGCAGCCCATCTCCTATTGGAGAGACCCAGTACTTC.

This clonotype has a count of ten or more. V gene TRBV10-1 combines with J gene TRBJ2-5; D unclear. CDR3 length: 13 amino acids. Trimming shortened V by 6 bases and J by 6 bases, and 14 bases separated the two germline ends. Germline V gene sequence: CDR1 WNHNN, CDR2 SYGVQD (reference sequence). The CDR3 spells CASSAERLKTQYF. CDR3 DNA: TGCGCCAGCAGCGCGGAAAGGCTGAAGACCCAGTACTTC.

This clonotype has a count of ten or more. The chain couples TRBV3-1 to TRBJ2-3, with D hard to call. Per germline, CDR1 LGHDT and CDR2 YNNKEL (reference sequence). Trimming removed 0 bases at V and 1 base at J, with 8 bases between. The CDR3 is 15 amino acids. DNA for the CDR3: TGTGCCAGCAGCCAAGAGCCCAGACGCACAGATACGCAGTATTTT. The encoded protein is CASSQEPRRTDTQYF.

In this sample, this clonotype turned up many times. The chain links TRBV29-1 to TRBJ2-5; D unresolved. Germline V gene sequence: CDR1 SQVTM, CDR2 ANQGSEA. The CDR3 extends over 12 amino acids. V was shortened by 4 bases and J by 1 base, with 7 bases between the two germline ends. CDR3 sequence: CSVGLPQETQYF. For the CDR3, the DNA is TGCAGCGTTGGGCTCCCCCAAGAGACCCAGTACTTC.

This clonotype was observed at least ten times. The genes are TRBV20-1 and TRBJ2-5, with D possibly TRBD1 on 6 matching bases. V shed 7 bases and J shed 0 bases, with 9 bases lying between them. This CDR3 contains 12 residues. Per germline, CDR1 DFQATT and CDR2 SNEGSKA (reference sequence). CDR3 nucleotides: TGCAGTGTAGGGGGACACCAAGAGACCCAGTACTTC. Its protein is CSVGGHQETQYF.

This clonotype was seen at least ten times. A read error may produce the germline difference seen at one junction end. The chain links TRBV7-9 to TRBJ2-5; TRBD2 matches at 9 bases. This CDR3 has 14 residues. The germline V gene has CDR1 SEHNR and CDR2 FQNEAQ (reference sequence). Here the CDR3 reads CASSVAGLAETQYF. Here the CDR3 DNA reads TGTGCCAGCAGCGTAGCAGGACTAGCGGAGACCCAGTACTTC.

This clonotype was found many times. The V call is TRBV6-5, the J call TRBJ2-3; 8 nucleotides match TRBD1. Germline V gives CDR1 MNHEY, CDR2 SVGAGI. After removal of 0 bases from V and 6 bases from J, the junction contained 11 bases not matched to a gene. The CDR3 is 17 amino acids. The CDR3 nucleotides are TGTGCCAGCAGTTACTCAGCCGGGACAGGAAGCGCGGATACGCAGTATTTT. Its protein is CASSYSAGTGSADTQYF.

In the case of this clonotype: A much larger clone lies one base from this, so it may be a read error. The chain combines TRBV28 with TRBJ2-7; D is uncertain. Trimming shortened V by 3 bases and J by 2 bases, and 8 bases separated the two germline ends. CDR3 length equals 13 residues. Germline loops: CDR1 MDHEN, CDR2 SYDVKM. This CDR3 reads CASSLPVPYEQYF. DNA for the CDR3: TGTGCCAGCAGTTTGCCCGTCCCCTACGAGCAGTACTTC.

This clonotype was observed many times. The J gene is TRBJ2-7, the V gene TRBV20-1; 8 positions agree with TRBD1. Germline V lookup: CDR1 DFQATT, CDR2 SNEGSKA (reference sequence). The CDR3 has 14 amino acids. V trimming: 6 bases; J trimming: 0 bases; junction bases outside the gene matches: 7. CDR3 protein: CSADPGQVSYEQYF. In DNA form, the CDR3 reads TGCAGTGCGGACCCGGGACAGGTCTCCTACGAGCAGTACTTC.

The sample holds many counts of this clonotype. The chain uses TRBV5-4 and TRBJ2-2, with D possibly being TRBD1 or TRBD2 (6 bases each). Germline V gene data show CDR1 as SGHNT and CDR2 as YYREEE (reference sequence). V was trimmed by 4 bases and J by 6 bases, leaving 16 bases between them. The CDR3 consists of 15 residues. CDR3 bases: TGTGCCAGCAGCGCGGAGGGGGGATGGTCCGGGGAGCTGTTTTTT. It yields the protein CASSAEGGWSGELFF.

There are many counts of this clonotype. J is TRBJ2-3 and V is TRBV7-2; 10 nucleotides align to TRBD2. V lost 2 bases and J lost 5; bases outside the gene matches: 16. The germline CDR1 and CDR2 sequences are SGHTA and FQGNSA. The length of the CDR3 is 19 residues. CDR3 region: CASSLSIQRGGSWGDTQYF. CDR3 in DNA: TGTGCCAGCAGCTTAAGTATCCAGCGGGGGGGTTCTTGGGGAGATACGCAGTATTTT.

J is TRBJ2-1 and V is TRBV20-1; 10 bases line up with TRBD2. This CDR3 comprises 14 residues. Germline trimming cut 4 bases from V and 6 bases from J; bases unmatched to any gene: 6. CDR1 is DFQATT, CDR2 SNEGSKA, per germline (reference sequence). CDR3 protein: CSAIPSGGPNEQFF. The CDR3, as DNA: TGCAGTGCTATCCCTAGCGGGGGCCCCAATGAGCAGTTCTTC.

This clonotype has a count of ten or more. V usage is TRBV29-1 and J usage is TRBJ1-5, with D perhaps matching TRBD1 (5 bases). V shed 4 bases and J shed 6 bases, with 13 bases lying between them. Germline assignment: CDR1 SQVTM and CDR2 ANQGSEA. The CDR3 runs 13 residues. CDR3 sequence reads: CSVGGGEGQPQHF. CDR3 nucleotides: TGCAGCGTTGGTGGGGGGGAGGGTCAGCCCCAGCATTTT.